This is a list of T cell receptor beta chains from one sample in a study of memory CD8 T cells in hepatitis C reinfection. Libraries were prepared by immunoSEQ multiplex PCR; TCRdb keeps only in-frame clonotypes and omits some of them. This table holds 40,000 to 60,000 clones, just under 90% found once. Sample: naive CD8+ T cells sorted from blood. The source is a man aged 18 to 29 with hepatitis C virus infection. The conserved cysteine and the conserved F or W are not part of the CDR3 here. A D gene is named only where the DNA matches it firmly.

D: NA; V: TRBV27; J: TRBJ2-7; CDR3: ASSLSTDYEQY
D: NA; V: TRBV6-1; J: TRBJ2-1; CDR3: ASSSTTSRNEQF
D: NA; V: TRBV13; J: TRBJ1-1; CDR3: ASSSQRTQGAKNTEAF
D: NA; V: TRBV28; J: TRBJ2-7; CDR3: ASSSFLGSGLSVSYEQY
D: NA; V: TRBV2; J: TRBJ1-6; CDR3: ASSWDTTNSPLH
D: NA; V: TRBV13; J: TRBJ2-1; CDR3: ASSVGNEQF
D: NA; V: TRBV5-1; J: TRBJ2-7; CDR3: ASSLDRESIYEQY
D: TRBD2; V: TRBV19; J: TRBJ2-3; CDR3: ASTNPLAGGTDTQY
D: TRBD1; V: TRBV6-5; J: TRBJ1-2; CDR3: ASSYENRGYGYT
D: NA; V: TRBV7-9; J: TRBJ1-2; CDR3: ASSPTGNYGYT
D: NA; V: TRBV9; J: TRBJ1-4; CDR3: ASSVSPGEKLF
D: NA; V: TRBV7-9; J: TRBJ1-6; CDR3: ASSWNQGNNSPLH
D: NA; V: TRBV14; J: TRBJ1-3; CDR3: ASSPGSGNTIY
D: NA; V: TRBV18; J: TRBJ2-3; CDR3: ASSPKGGGSTDTQY
D: TRBD1; V: TRBV11-2; J: TRBJ2-5; CDR3: ASSPGTGVLKTETQY
D: NA; V: TRBV7-9; J: TRBJ1-1; CDR3: ASSSGTGVTEAF
D: NA; V: TRBV4-1; J: TRBJ1-1; CDR3: ASSPLPREDTEAF
D: NA; V: TRBV19; J: TRBJ2-1; CDR3: ASSSGGAPNEQF
D: NA; V: TRBV7-9; J: TRBJ2-7; CDR3: ASSPRTDEAYEQY